Listed below are T cell receptor beta chains from one sample, sequenced in a study of memory CD4+ T cells and cytomegalovirus serostatus. TCRdb keeps only in-frame clones here, not all; method: immunoSEQ multiplex PCR. This table holds approximately 42,000 clones, 79% found once. Sequencing was carried out using memory CD4+ T cells from blood. The receptors originated from an adult in good health and CMV-seronegative. Each CDR3 is given without its conserved first and last residue.

V	CDR3
TRBV5-1	ASSVTGYGEAF
TRBV30	AWGSGPYEQY
TRBV19	ASSIRTVNTEAF
TRBV5-1	ASSLGRNEKLF
TRBV11-3	ASSLAGIRNEKLF
TRBV19	ATRRVNSNQPQH
TRBV5-4	ASSLSTDTQY
TRBV5-6	ASSFPRGRLLGGYT
TRBV15	ATSREGQGETQY
TRBV11-3	ASSLGQVLNTEAF
TRBV12-5	ASGLVPLTYEQY
TRBV18	ASSPRAGQETQY
TRBV30	AWSEQRETQY
TRBV19	ASSETGRAGYT
TRBV5-5	ASFREGTDTQY
TRBV27	ASRETNSVEGYEQY